This T cell receptor beta chain derives from a study of cytomegalovirus exposure and HLA in healthy donors. Across the whole study: Earlier results showed almost 120 million unique TCR beta sequences derived from 150 million to 200 million T cells.

General observations from the study: It was reportedly the case that the classifier diagnosed cytomegalovirus status with high specificity and sensitivity.

This CDR3 region has 14 residues. Trimming removed 2 bases from V and 6 bases from J, with 14 bases in between. The germline gives CDR1 LGHNA, CDR2 YSLEER. In the PCR, 60 Vbeta and 13 Jbeta primers were used. Assay used: immunoSEQ multiplex PCR; TCRdb lists only in-frame clones, some missing. The sample consists of roughly 160,000 clones, almost 80% of them appearing once. As to this clone: The antigen remains unidentified.

The TCR comes from a woman between 45 and 65 years old in good health and CMV-seronegative. Sequencing input: PBMCs. V gene TRBV4-3 combines with J gene TRBJ2-7, with D possibly TRBD1 on 5 matching bases. The CDR3 protein is CASSQTWAQGEQYF. The CDR3 nucleotides are TGCGCCAGCAGCCAAACTTGGGCGCAGGGCGAGCAGTACTTC.